The clone carrying this TCR beta chain showed up just a few times. Its antigen is not known. CDR1 is LNHDA, CDR2 SQIVND, per germline (reference sequence). V gave up 7 bases and J gave up 2 bases, with 21 bases separating them. The CDR3 is 17 amino acids. This sample was included in a study of cytomegalovirus exposure and HLA in healthy donors. Findings and limits, study-wide: Common viral pathogens (according to a later analysis) appeared linked to several of the most significant clusters. TCR beta V- and J-gene trimming, according to a later analysis, was linked to a missense DCLRE1C variant. The study assumed roughly uniform donor sequencing depth for presence/absence analyses.

60 Vbeta and 13 Jbeta primers were used in PCR. The table came from immunoSEQ multiplex PCR; TCRdb's copy has only in-frame clones and leaves some out. This table has about 97,000 clones, approximately 75% appearing once. This clonotype was obtained from a woman aged 40 to 50 in good health and CMV-seronegative. The sample consisted of PBMCs. The J gene is TRBJ1-5, the V gene TRBV19; tentatively, D is TRBD1 (6 bases). CDR3 loop: CASNPPTGGIGNQPQHF. The CDR3 coding sequence is TGTGCCAGTAACCCACCGACGGGGGGCATTGGCAATCAGCCCCAGCATTTT.